This T cell receptor (beta chain) was captured in a study of blood T cell repertoires in COVID-19. Study at large: Specimens from acute and convalescent COVID-19 originated in the United States, Italy and Spain. In each case, the material was cDNA or gDNA derived from T cells, B-cell-depleted T cells, or PBMCs.

Original handling: Nucleated cell counts were estimated from reference gene primer amplification. Using immunoSEQ multiplex PCR, the repertoire was profiled, and TCRdb retains in-frame clones only, with some absent. D and trimming come from the DNA, and the V and J calls and clone size come from that table. The sample contains 250,000 to 400,000 clones, approximately 87% of which appear only once. The CDR3 contains 15 residues. V was pared by 0 bases and J by 9 bases, with 8 bases of the junction left unmatched. CDR1 and CDR2 (germline): MRHNA, SNTAGT. Sequenced sample: peripheral blood. The sequence came from a woman in her thirties with COVID-19, enrolled during active disease. This chain joins TRBV6-4 and TRBJ2-1; TRBD2 matches 7 bases. CDR3 amino acids: CASSDSLAAGVEQFF. CDR3 in DNA: TGTGCCAGCAGTGACTCCCTAGCGGCCGGCGTTGAGCAGTTCTTC.